This T cell receptor beta chain derives from a study of blood T cells in healthy people across ages. Overall study: About one barcoded TCR beta cDNA was captured per two T cells.

With a J-beta primer mix and a sample-barcoded 5' primer, a second PCR ran about 7 to 12 cycles. TCRdb reprocessed the 5' RACE reads via MiXCR and lists one record per CDR3 protein. The sample includes 550,000 to 700,000 distinct CDR3 sequences, roughly 29% of them seen just once. The germline gives CDR1 SGHTA, CDR2 FQGNSA. The CDR3 extends over 15 amino acids. Trimming shortened V by 10 bases and J by 5 bases, and 21 bases separated the two germline ends. Study findings and constraints: Roughly linear declines in TCR beta diversity per million T cells occurred with age.

Comment on this clonotype: Its antigen is unidentified.

Donors each provided 7.5 to 10 milliliters of peripheral blood. Total RNA amounts of at least 6 micrograms were extracted per sample. The rearrangement links TRBV7-2 to TRBJ2-1; perhaps TRBD1 as D (6 bases). The clonotype was recovered from a woman between 65 and 79 years old in good health. Sequencing used blood. The CDR3 spells CATSRKGVIDNEQFF. CDR3 in DNA: TGTGCCACCTCGAGGAAGGGGGTGATAGACAATGAGCAGTTCTTC.